Listed below are T cell receptor beta chains from one sample, sequenced in a study of patients and donors after allogeneic stem cell transplantation. A single record per CDR3 protein comes from TCRdb applying MiXCR to the RT-PCR reads. This table has 800,000 to 1,000,000 distinct CDR3 sequences, 15% to 20% appearing once. Sequenced sample: blood, either unsorted or a sorted T cell fraction (not recorded which). The receptors come from a human donor who was either an allogeneic HSCT recipient or a stem cell or donor lymphocyte infusion donor (not recorded which). It is not recorded whose cells these are; they may come from a transplant donor. Both conserved end residues are part of each CDR3. Fields, in order: D gene, clone size, V gene, J gene, CDR3 protein, CDR3 DNA. The D gene is left open where the match is weak. Size values are once, few and many counts, or a class for expanded clones, and some rows have none.

TRBD1	few	TRBV11-2	TRBJ2-1	CASSLRRDRGYNEQFF	TGTGCCAGCAGCTTAAGACGGGACAGGGGTTACAATGAGCAGTTCTTC
-	many	TRBV6-5	TRBJ1-2	CASQAPRGGYTF	TGTGCCAGCCAGGCTCCGCGGGGTGGCTACACCTTC
-	few	TRBV16	TRBJ1-2	CASSQTAGGGYTF	TGTGCCAGCAGCCAAACGGCCGGTGGTGGCTACACCTTC
-	few	TRBV6-1	TRBJ1-3	CASSAARGGGNTIYF	TGTGCCAGCAGTGCGGCCAGGGGAGGTGGCAACACCATATATTTT
-	-	TRBV7-2	TRBJ2-3	CASSYFDRRNTDTQYF	TGTGCCAGCAGCTACTTCGACAGGCGAAACACAGATACGCAGTATTTT
-	-	TRBV7-3	TRBJ2-5	CASSLTAGGQETQYF	TGTGCCAGCAGCTTAACTGCCGGGGGCCAAGAGACCCAGTACTTC
-	few	TRBV7-9	TRBJ1-1	CASSWSRDLNTEAFF	TGTGCCAGCAGCTGGAGCAGGGACCTTAACACTGAAGCTTTCTTT
-	once	TRBV7-9	TRBJ2-1	CASSHEAGRSYNEQFF	TGTGCCAGCAGCCATGAGGCAGGGCGTTCTTACAATGAGCAGTTCTTC
TRBD1	-	TRBV2	TRBJ1-5	CASRGTVNSNQPQHF	TGTGCCAGCAGGGGGACAGTCAATAGCAATCAGCCCCAGCATTTT
-	few	TRBV4-2	TRBJ2-1	CASSQEWLGSSYNEQFF	TGTGCCAGCAGCCAAGAGTGGTTAGGGAGCTCCTACAATGAGCAGTTCTTC
TRBD1	-	TRBV24-1	TRBJ2-3	CATTDRGKTDTQYF	TGTGCCACCACAGACAGGGGAAAGACAGATACGCAGTATTTT
-	-	TRBV5-1	TRBJ1-1	CASSKQGLTEAFF	TGCGCCAGCAGCAAGCAGGGTCTCACTGAAGCTTTCTTT
-	-	TRBV7-2	TRBJ2-5	CASSLPKRETQYF	TGTGCCAGCAGCTTACCAAAGAGGGAGACCCAGTACTTC
-	few	TRBV12-3/TRBV12-4	TRBJ1-6	CASSRADNSPLHF	TGTGCCAGCAGCCGGGCCGATAATTCACCCCTCCACTTT
-	-	TRBV12-3/TRBV12-4	TRBJ1-2	CASSLGVGGDF	TGTGCCAGCAGTTTAGGAGTAGGAGGAGACTTC
TRBD1	-	TRBV24-1	TRBJ2-7	CATSEGRTGSDEQYF	TGTGCCACCAGTGAGGGGAGGACAGGGTCGGATGAGCAGTACTTC
-	few	TRBV10-3	TRBJ1-1	CAISEKPNTEAFF	TGTGCCATCAGCGAGAAACCGAACACTGAAGCTTTCTTT
TRBD1	-	TRBV9	TRBJ2-3	CASSVVGQGGPDTQYF	TGTGCCAGCAGCGTAGTGGGACAGGGGGGCCCAGATACGCAGTATTTT
-	few	TRBV5-1	TRBJ1-4	CASSLSGRDEKLFF	TGCGCCAGCAGCTTGTCTGGGCGGGACGAAAAACTGTTTTTT
-	-	TRBV12-3/TRBV12-4	TRBJ2-3	CASSLYTGMGGTDTQYF	TGTGCCAGCAGTTTATATACGGGGATGGGGGGCACAGATACGCAGTATTTT
-	-	TRBV6-5	TRBJ1-1	CASMVGGTEAFF	TGTGCCAGCATGGTAGGGGGGACTGAAGCTTTCTTT
-	few	TRBV6-1	TRBJ1-2	CASSKVGLGQNYGYTF	TGTGCCAGCAGCAAGGTTGGGCTGGGTCAGAACTATGGCTACACCTTC
-	once	TRBV7-8	TRBJ1-4	CASSLEGLPNEKLFF	TGTGCCAGCAGCTTAGAAGGGCTGCCTAATGAAAAACTGTTTTTT
TRBD2	-	TRBV5-1	TRBJ2-7	CASSWLAGGSYEQYF	TGCGCCAGCAGCTGGCTCGCGGGAGGCTCCTACGAGCAGTACTTC
-	few	TRBV15	TRBJ1-6	CATSRVGTLNSPLHF	TGTGCCACCAGCAGAGTCGGGACACTAAATTCACCCCTCCACTTT
-	many	TRBV7-2	TRBJ2-7	CASSSADEQYF	TGTGCCAGCAGCTCCGCAGACGAGCAGTACTTC
-	-	TRBV11-2	TRBJ1-1	CASSSFRVRDTEAFF	TGTGCCAGCAGCTCATTCAGGGTCCGGGACACTGAAGCTTTCTTT
-	few	TRBV6-5	TRBJ1-2	CASSYLTGTSYGYTF	TGTGCCAGCAGTTACCTGACAGGCACAAGTTATGGCTACACCTTC
-	few	TRBV12-3/TRBV12-4	TRBJ2-7	CASSIWGEGYEQYF	TGTGCCAGCAGTATTTGGGGCGAAGGGTACGAGCAGTACTTC
-	-	TRBV24-1	TRBJ2-6	CATSDAPGYSGANVLTF	TGTGCCACCAGTGATGCCCCGGGGTACTCTGGGGCCAACGTCCTGACTTTC
-	few	TRBV5-8	TRBJ1-1	CASSLAEAFF	TGTGCCAGCAGCTTGGCTGAAGCTTTCTTT
TRBD2	-	TRBV11-2	TRBJ2-2	CASSLRTSGRSNTGELFF	TGTGCCAGCAGCTTAAGGACTAGCGGACGCTCGAACACCGGGGAGCTGTTTTTT
TRBD1	-	TRBV7-3	TRBJ1-2	CASSMTGGGGYTF	TGTGCCAGCAGCATGACAGGGGGCGGGGGCTACACCTTC
-	-	TRBV7-2	TRBJ1-2	CASSLVPGGPGYTF	TGTGCCAGCAGCTTAGTTCCAGGCGGCCCTGGCTACACCTTC
-	-	TRBV4-1	TRBJ1-3	CASRGRAESGNTIYF	TGCGCCAGCCGGGGGAGGGCAGAGTCGGGAAACACCATATATTTT
-	-	TRBV29-1	TRBJ2-1	CSVEGRPSYNEQFF	TGCAGCGTTGAAGGCCGCCCCTCCTACAATGAGCAGTTCTTC
TRBD2	-	TRBV30	TRBJ2-5	CAWSAGLAGKETQYF	TGTGCCTGGAGTGCCGGACTAGCGGGAAAAGAGACCCAGTACTTC
TRBD2	few	TRBV27	TRBJ2-1	CASSLRSGAGNEQFF	TGTGCCAGCAGTTTAAGGTCGGGAGCGGGGAATGAGCAGTTCTTC
-	many	TRBV7-9	TRBJ1-1	CASSFGDTEAFF	TGTGCCAGCAGTTTTGGGGATACTGAAGCTTTCTTT
TRBD1	-	TRBV5-1	TRBJ2-2	CASSLGDRPANTGELFF	TGCGCCAGCAGCTTGGGGGACAGGCCCGCGAACACCGGGGAGCTGTTTTTT
-	few	TRBV24-1	TRBJ1-2	CATSDGLNIVGYTF	TGTGCCACCAGTGACGGGCTCAATATCGTTGGCTACACCTTC
TRBD1	-	TRBV27	TRBJ2-3	CASSFLRDRGSTSTDTQYF	TGTGCCAGCAGTTTCCTCCGGGACAGGGGCTCCACTAGCACAGATACGCAGTATTTT
TRBD1	few	TRBV5-1	TRBJ2-3	CASSFRQGIDTDTQYF	TGCGCCAGCAGCTTTCGACAGGGGATAGACACAGATACGCAGTATTTT
-	few	TRBV10-3	TRBJ2-3	CAISVGPSSSTDTQYF	TGTGCCATCAGTGTCGGACCCAGTTCTAGCACAGATACGCAGTATTTT
-	-	TRBV5-1	TRBJ1-2	CASSQIQGSNYGYTF	TGCGCCAGCAGCCAAATCCAGGGGTCTAACTATGGCTACACCTTC
-	-	TRBV15	TRBJ1-3	CATSRVRRGLSGNTIYF	TGTGCCACCAGCAGAGTGAGGCGGGGTCTCTCTGGAAACACCATATATTTT
-	few	TRBV15	TRBJ2-7	CATARDFDYEQYF	TGTGCCACGGCGAGGGACTTTGACTACGAGCAGTACTTC
-	-	TRBV6-2/TRBV6-3	TRBJ2-3	CASSYGAGPKLDTQYF	TGTGCCAGCAGTTACGGGGCGGGCCCGAAATTAGATACGCAGTATTTT
TRBD1	few	TRBV6-1	TRBJ2-5	CASSFGPGQGKETQYF	TGTGCCAGCAGCTTCGGACCGGGACAGGGAAAAGAGACCCAGTACTTC
-	few	TRBV2	TRBJ2-3	CASKEGADTQYF	TGTGCCAGCAAAGAAGGCGCAGATACGCAGTATTTT
-	-	TRBV4-2	TRBJ2-1	CASSQEAYNEQFF	TGTGCCAGCAGCCAAGAAGCATACAATGAGCAGTTCTTC
TRBD2	-	TRBV7-9	TRBJ2-3	CASSRSSGKADTQYF	TGTGCCAGCAGCCGTTCTAGCGGGAAGGCAGATACGCAGTATTTT
-	few	TRBV10-3	TRBJ1-1	CAIRTGAEEAFF	TGTGCCATCAGAACCGGGGCCGAGGAAGCTTTCTTT